Listed below are T cell receptor beta chains from one sample, sequenced in a study of T cells in localized non-small cell lung cancer. Sequencing was performed with immunoSEQ multiplex PCR; in TCRdb, only in-frame clones are kept and a portion is missing. The repertoire holds approximately 35,000 clones, with 75% to 90% as singletons. The input for sequencing was peripheral blood, taken before any cancer treatment. These receptors all stem from a man aged 40 to 70 with stage I lung adenocarcinoma. Each CDR3 is given with its conserved first and last residue. Each record gives: D gene, CDR3 length, V gene, clone size, J gene, CDR3 protein, CDR3 DNA. D genes are given only for firm matches. The size field is filled for only some rows; it gives once, few, many or a size class.

NA,15,TRBV19,NA,TRBJ1-5,CASSIVHSSNQPQHF,TGTGCCAGTAGTATCGTACACTCTAGCAATCAGCCCCAGCATTTT
NA,14,TRBV7-5,NA,TRBJ1-4,CVRSLYCSNEKLFF,TGTGTCAGAAGCTTGTACTGTTCCAATGAAAAACTGTTTTTT
NA,14,TRBV5-1,NA,TRBJ2-5,CASSLAWSEETQYF,TGCGCCAGCAGCTTGGCCTGGTCAGAAGAGACCCAGTACTTC
NA,12,TRBV11-2,NA,TRBJ2-7,CASTGIHYEQYF,TGTGCCAGTACAGGGATTCACTACGAGCAGTACTTC
TRBD1,12,TRBV18,NA,TRBJ1-1,CASLSGGSEAFF,TGTGCCAGCTTGTCAGGGGGCTCTGAAGCTTTCTTT
NA,15,TRBV6-1,NA,TRBJ1-2,CASSEVGWGLYGYTF,TGTGCCAGCAGTGAAGTTGGATGGGGGCTCTATGGCTACACCTTC
NA,13,TRBV11-3,NA,TRBJ2-5,CASSQILGETQYF,TGTGCCAGCAGCCAAATTCTGGGGGAGACCCAGTACTTC
NA,14,TRBV6-1,once,TRBJ1-2,CASSEGTEGGGYTF,TGTGCCAGCAGTGAAGGGACAGAGGGGGGTGGCTACACCTTC
NA,12,TRBV9,NA,TRBJ1-4,CASSVEGSGLFF,TGTGCCAGCAGCGTAGAGGGATCGGGACTGTTTTTT
NA,14,TRBV6-1,NA,TRBJ2-7,CASSEEFGGYEQYF,TGTGCCAGCAGTGAAGAATTTGGCGGGTACGAGCAGTACTTC
TRBD1,16,TRBV5-4,NA,TRBJ2-5,CASSTRTGGKGETQYF,TGTGCCAGCAGCACCCGTACAGGGGGCAAAGGGGAGACCCAGTACTTC